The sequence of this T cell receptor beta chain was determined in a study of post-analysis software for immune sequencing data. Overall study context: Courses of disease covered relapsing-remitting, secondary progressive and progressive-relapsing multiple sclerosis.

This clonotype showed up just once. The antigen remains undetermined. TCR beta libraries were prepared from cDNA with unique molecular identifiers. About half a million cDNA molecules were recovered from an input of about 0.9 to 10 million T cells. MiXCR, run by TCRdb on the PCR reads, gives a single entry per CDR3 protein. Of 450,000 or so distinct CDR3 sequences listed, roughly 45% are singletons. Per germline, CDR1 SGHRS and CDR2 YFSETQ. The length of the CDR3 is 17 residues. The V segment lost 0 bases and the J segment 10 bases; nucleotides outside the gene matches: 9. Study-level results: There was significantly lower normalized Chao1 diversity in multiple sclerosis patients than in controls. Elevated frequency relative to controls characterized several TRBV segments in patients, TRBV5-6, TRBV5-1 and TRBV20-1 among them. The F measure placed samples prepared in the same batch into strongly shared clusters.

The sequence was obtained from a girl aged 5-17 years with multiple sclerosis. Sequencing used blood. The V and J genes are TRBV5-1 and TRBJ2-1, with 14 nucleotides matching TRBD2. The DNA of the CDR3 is TGCGCCAGCAGCTTGGTGACTAGCGGGAGGGGAACCGAAGAGCAGTTCTTC. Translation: CASSLVTSGRGTEEQFF.